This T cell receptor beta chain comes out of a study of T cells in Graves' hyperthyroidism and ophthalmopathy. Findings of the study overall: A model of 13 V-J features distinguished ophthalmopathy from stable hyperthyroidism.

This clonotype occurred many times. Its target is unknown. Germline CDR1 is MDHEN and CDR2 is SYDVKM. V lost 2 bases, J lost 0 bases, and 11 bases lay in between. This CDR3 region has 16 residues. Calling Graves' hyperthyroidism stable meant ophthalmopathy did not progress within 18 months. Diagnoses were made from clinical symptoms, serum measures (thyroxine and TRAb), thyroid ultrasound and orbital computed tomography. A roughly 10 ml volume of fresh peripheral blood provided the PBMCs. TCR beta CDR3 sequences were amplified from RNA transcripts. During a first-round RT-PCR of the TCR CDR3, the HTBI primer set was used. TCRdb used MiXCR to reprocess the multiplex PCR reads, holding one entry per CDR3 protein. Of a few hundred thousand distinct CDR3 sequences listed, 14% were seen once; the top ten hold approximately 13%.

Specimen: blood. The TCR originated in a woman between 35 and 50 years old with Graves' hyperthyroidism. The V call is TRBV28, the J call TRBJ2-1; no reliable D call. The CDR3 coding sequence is TGTGCCAGCAGTTTACGACCGACCAGCTCCTACAATGAGCAGTTCTTC. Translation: CASSLRPTSSYNEQFF.